One and the same sample provided the 31 T cell receptor beta chains below, sequenced in a study of blood T cell repertoires in COVID-19. Clones were read by immunoSEQ multiplex PCR, and TCRdb kept only the in-frame ones, dropping some. The data show approximately 80,000 clones, more than 75% seen once. Sequencing input: peripheral blood. These TCRs come from a man between 45 and 60 years old with active COVID-19.

The chain links TRBV9 to TRBJ2-3; 7 nucleotides agree with TRBD2. CDR1 and CDR2 from the germline V gene are SGDLS and YYNGEE. After removal of 4 bases from V and 2 bases from J, the junction contained 10 bases not matched to a gene. This CDR3 is 16 amino acids long. The CDR3 nucleotides are TGTGCCAGCAGCTCCCGTTACCGGGACTACACAGATACGCAGTATTTT. Protein: CASSSRYRDYTDTQYF.

This rearrangement joins TRBV30 to TRBJ2-1; D not certain. Trimming left V 2 bases short and J 12 bases short, with 17 bases between. The germline V gene encodes CDR1 GTSNPN and CDR2 SVGIG (reference sequence). The CDR3 runs to 13 residues. CDR3 in DNA: TGTGCCTGGAGTATCCAGAGAGCGAAACCGCAGTTCTTC. It codes for CAWSIQRAKPQFF. The full variable domain, in which reference TRBV30 and TRBJ2-1 provide the parts outside the CDR3, is SQTIHQWPATLVQPVGSPLSLECTVEGTSNPNLYWYRQAAGRGLQLLFYSVGIGQISSEVPQNLSASRPQDRQFILSSKKLLLSDSGFYLCAWSIQRAKPQFFGPGTRLTVL.

V is TRBV6-6 and J is TRBJ2-4, with 12 bases identical to TRBD1. Germline CDR1 and CDR2: MNHNY and SVGAGI (reference sequence). The CDR3 loop spans 15 amino acids. V shed 5 bases and J 7 bases; nucleotides not matched to a gene: 6. CDR3 loop: CASSGTGGVRNIQYF. CDR3 bases: TGTGCCAGCAGTGGGACAGGGGGCGTGAGGAACATTCAGTACTTC.

This chain connects TRBV9 to TRBJ2-5; tentatively, D is TRBD1 (6 bases). CDR1 and CDR2 (germline): SGDLS, YYNGEE. Trimming removed 0 bases at V and 4 bases at J, with 13 bases between. The CDR3 runs to 15 residues. The CDR3 reads CASSVAAGAGETQYF. The CDR3 nucleotides read TGTGCCAGCAGCGTAGCTGCAGGGGCTGGAGAGACCCAGTACTTC.

About this clone itself: In the same sample, other DNA sequences code for this CDR3. The chain uses TRBV5-1 and TRBJ1-1; 8 bases match TRBD1. Looked up from germline, CDR1 is SGHRS and CDR2 is YFSETQ. Germline trimming cut 4 bases from V and 1 base from J; bases unmatched to any gene: 3. This CDR3 is built from 14 residues. CDR3 bases: TGCGCCAGCAGCCCTGGACAGGGGAACACTGAAGCTTTCTTT. It codes for CASSPGQGNTEAFF.

The J gene is TRBJ1-2, the V gene TRBV6-2 or TRBV6-3, with TRBD1 matching 7 bases. Germline-derived CDR1 and CDR2 are MNHEY and SVGEGT. Trimming cost V 5 bases and J 0 bases; bases outside gene matches: 3. The CDR3 is 14 amino acids. CDR3 in DNA: TGTGCCAGCAGTCGGACAGGCTCTAACTATGGCTACACCTTC. Translated, it gives CASSRTGSNYGYTF.

The V gene is TRBV6-1, the J gene TRBJ1-1, with TRBD1 as a possible D gene (6 bases). V was clipped by 3 bases and J by 0 bases, with 17 bases between them. This CDR3 is 17 amino acids long. Germline CDR1 reads MNHNS; CDR2 reads SASEGT. The CDR3 reads CASSERRGAGMNTEAFF. CDR3 nucleotide sequence: TGTGCCAGCAGTGAGAGGCGGGGGGCCGGCATGAACACTGAAGCTTTCTTT.

The chain recombines TRBV28 with TRBJ2-7; 9 bases line up with TRBD2. The CDR3 covers 16 residues. Germline V CDR1 and CDR2: MDHEN, SYDVKM. Trimming removed 2 bases from V and 0 bases from J; junction bases left unmatched: 5. Here the CDR3 reads CASSLTVAGVSYEQYF. CDR3 sequence (DNA): TGTGCCAGCAGTTTAACGGTAGCGGGAGTCTCCTACGAGCAGTACTTC.

V and J are TRBV5-1 and TRBJ2-2, with D possibly matching TRBD2 (7 bases). V lost 0 bases and J 2 bases, leaving 17 bases between the germline ends. Germline CDR1 SGHRS, CDR2 YFSETQ. The CDR3 contains 18 residues. CDR3 nucleotide sequence: TGCGCCAGCAGCTTGGACCCAGCTGGCGGGGGCAACACCGGGGAGCTGTTTTTT. It codes for CASSLDPAGGGNTGELFF.

V gene TRBV28 combines with J gene TRBJ1-2; D call uncertain. This CDR3 is 12 amino acids long. Germline V CDR1 and CDR2: MDHEN, SYDVKM. V was pared by 0 bases and J by 10 bases, with 9 bases between. CDR3 protein: CASSLWVANYTF. The CDR3, as DNA: TGTGCCAGCAGTTTATGGGTGGCCAACTACACCTTC.

The chain uses TRBV9 and TRBJ2-1; D call uncertain. The CDR3 spans 15 residues. With 0 bases removed from V and 4 bases from J, the gap between germline ends came to 11 bases. Germline V gives CDR1 SGDLS, CDR2 YYNGEE. The CDR3 bases are TGTGCCAGCAGCGTAGAACCGCTAGTGTACAATGAGCAGTTCTTC. This translates into CASSVEPLVYNEQFF.

The chain links TRBV15 to TRBJ2-5; maybe TRBD1 (5 bases). The CDR3 is 14 residues long. Germline V lookup: CDR1 LNHNV, CDR2 YYDKDF (reference sequence). V shed 4 bases and J shed 2 bases, with 11 bases lying between them. The CDR3 spells CATSIGQRQETQYF. The CDR3 region has the DNA TGTGCCACCAGCATTGGACAACGACAAGAGACCCAGTACTTC.

The rearrangement uses TRBV5-6 and TRBJ2-7; D ambiguous. Trimming pared 1 base from V and 7 bases from J, leaving 9 bases between. The CDR3 has 12 amino acids. The germline CDR1 and CDR2 sequences are SGHDT and YYEEEE. The CDR3 sequence: CASSLQDREQYF. The DNA for the CDR3 is TGTGCCAGCAGCTTGCAGGATCGAGAGCAGTACTTC.

This chain uses TRBV6-2 or TRBV6-3 with TRBJ2-4; 12 bases align to TRBD2. The trim removed 5 bases at V and 15 bases at J, leaving 14 bases unmatched. The CDR3 consists of 15 residues. Germline assignment: CDR1 MNHEY and CDR2 SVGEGT. CDR3 in amino acids: CASSIYALAGGNLYF. CDR3 in DNA: TGTGCCAGCAGTATTTACGCTCTAGCGGGGGGGAATCTGTACTTC.

This chain connects TRBV28 to TRBJ1-5; no clear D gene. The length of the CDR3 is 14 residues. Trimming stripped 4 bases from V and 3 bases from J, with 10 bases between. Germline V CDR1 and CDR2: MDHEN, SYDVKM. The CDR3 nucleotides read TGTGCCAGCAGTTCGGGTGAGGACAATCAGCCCCAGCATTTT. Translation: CASSSGEDNQPQHF.

This chain uses TRBV6-5 with TRBJ1-1, with D possibly TRBD1 on 5 matching bases. Germline CDR1 reads MNHEY; CDR2 reads SVGAGI. The CDR3 is made up of 15 amino acids. Trimming stripped 10 bases from V and 1 base from J, with 19 bases between. CDR3 region: CATKRGYTGNTEAFF. CDR3 nucleotide sequence: TGTGCCACCAAGCGGGGCTACACCGGGAACACTGAAGCTTTCTTT.

The rearrangement uses TRBV5-1 and TRBJ1-2, with TRBD1 identical over 9 bases. Germline-derived CDR1 and CDR2 are SGHRS and YFSETQ. This CDR3 is built from 13 residues. V dropped 4 bases and J dropped 7; count of bases not matched to a gene: 5. In nucleotides, the CDR3 is TGCGCCAGCAGCCTTGGACAGGGGATTGGCTACACCTTC. This encodes CASSLGQGIGYTF.

This sequence joins TRBV29-1 and TRBJ2-1; D perhaps matches TRBD2 (6 bases). V was shortened by 4 bases and J by 2 bases, with 15 bases between the two germline ends. Germline values: CDR1 SQVTM, CDR2 ANQGSEA. This CDR3 has 15 residues. The CDR3 sequence: CSVVGGTSPYNEQFF. The CDR3 nucleotides read TGCAGCGTTGTTGGAGGGACTTCCCCCTACAATGAGCAGTTCTTC.

The chain links TRBV6-5 to TRBJ1-4, with D perhaps matching TRBD1 (6 bases). CDR1 and CDR2 (germline): MNHEY, SVGAGI. The CDR3 consists of 14 residues. V dropped 6 bases and J dropped 8 bases, with 16 bases sitting between them. The CDR3 here is CASSYGGGGEKLFF. The DNA for the CDR3 is TGTGCCAGCAGCTACGGGGGCGGAGGCGAAAAACTGTTTTTT.

The chain joins TRBV11-2 to TRBJ2-7; D uncertain. Germline V CDR1 and CDR2: SGHAT, FQNNGV. CDR3 length: 15 residues. V was clipped by 0 bases and J by 4 bases, with 13 bases between them. CDR3 region: CASSLDPTNPYEQYF. CDR3 bases: TGTGCCAGCAGCTTAGATCCCACAAATCCGTACGAGCAGTACTTC.

This chain joins TRBV5-4 and TRBJ2-1, with a weak D call TRBD1 (5 bases). The germline V gene has CDR1 SGHNT and CDR2 YYREEE (reference sequence). V lost 0 bases and J lost 5, with 12 bases in between. The CDR3 runs to 15 residues. CDR3 region: CASSLGTLGHNEQFF. The CDR3 DNA follows: TGTGCCAGCAGCTTGGGCACCTTGGGGCACAATGAGCAGTTCTTC.

This clone was recorded at least ten times. The CDR3 end shows no conserved phenylalanine or tryptophan, and so a read error is likely. The DNA is omitted, as the CDR3 cannot be located on it reliably, and the CDR3 follows TCRdb's listing. The J gene is TRBJ1-1, the V gene TRBV21-1. TRBV21-1 has pseudogene status. The CDR3 is made up of 12 amino acids, end residues included. CDR3 sequence reads: CASSLRGGRGIV.

The chain couples TRBV5-5 to TRBJ2-3, with D perhaps matching TRBD1 (5 bases). This CDR3 has 16 residues. Germline V lookup: CDR1 SGHKS, CDR2 YYEKEE (reference sequence). The ends were cut back, 4 bases at V and 2 bases at J, with 17 bases in the middle. The CDR3 region has the DNA TGTGCCAGCAGCCCTGGGGCCCCGGGCCCCACAGATACGCAGTATTTT. The encoded protein is CASSPGAPGPTDTQYF.

This clone occurred once. The chain carries TRBV7-2 and TRBJ1-6; TRBD1 matches 7 bases. Germline V lookup: CDR1 SGHTA, CDR2 FQGNSA. With 4 bases clipped from V and 0 bases from J, the junction kept 3 bases outside the gene matches. This CDR3 comprises 16 residues. The CDR3 DNA reads as TGTGCCAGCAGCTCTAGACAGGGCTCCTATAATTCACCCCTCCACTTT. This translates into CASSSRQGSYNSPLHF.

The J gene is TRBJ2-7, the V gene TRBV19; no clear D gene. Germline V CDR1 and CDR2: LNHDA, SQIVND (reference sequence). V shed 4 bases and J shed 8 bases, with 18 bases lying between them. There are 14 residues in the CDR3. CDR3 DNA: TGTGCCAGTAGTACCACGGATGTACGGGTACAGCAGTACTTC. Protein sequence: CASSTTDVRVQQYF.

This rearrangement joins TRBV7-3 to TRBJ2-1; 8 positions agree with TRBD2. This CDR3 is built from 18 residues. Germline V gene data show CDR1 as SGHTA and CDR2 as FQGTGA. V shed 2 bases and J 0 bases; nucleotides not matched to a gene: 9. CDR3 sequence reads: CASSLEISGILSYNEQFF. Here the CDR3 DNA reads TGTGCCAGCAGCTTAGAGATTAGCGGGATCCTCTCCTACAATGAGCAGTTCTTC.

The chain recombines TRBV7-6 with TRBJ2-2; TRBD2 aligns across 14 bases. CDR3 size: 19 residues. Germline V gene sequence: CDR1 SGHVS, CDR2 FNYEAQ. After removal of 10 bases from V and 5 bases from J, the junction contained 18 bases not matched to a gene. The CDR3 here is CATQQGLAGVVGRTGELFF. As DNA, the CDR3 is TGTGCCACCCAGCAGGGACTAGCGGGGGTTGTTGGCCGGACCGGGGAGCTGTTTTTT.

V is TRBV28 and J is TRBJ2-1, with TRBD2 matching over 11 bases. Losses at the gene ends were 4 bases for V and 9 bases for J; bases not matched to a gene: 11. This CDR3 is 16 amino acids long. Germline V gene lookup returns CDR1 MDHEN and CDR2 SYDVKM. CDR3 loop: CASSSGLAGLASEQFF. In DNA, the CDR3 is TGTGCCAGCAGTTCTGGACTAGCGGGTTTGGCGAGTGAGCAGTTCTTC.

V usage is TRBV9 and J usage is TRBJ2-7; 8 nucleotides line up with TRBD1. Trimming took 4 bases from V and 4 from J; bases not matched to a gene: 10. The CDR3 is 15 amino acids. Looked up from germline, CDR1 is SGDLS and CDR2 is YYNGEE. CDR3 residues: CASSTHSGGNYEQYF. CDR3 coding DNA: TGTGCCAGCAGCACTCATTCAGGGGGCAATTACGAGCAGTACTTC.

The CDR3 region is CASSVVERSYNEQFF. The DNA of the CDR3 is TGTGCCAGCAGCGTAGTAGAGCGCTCCTACAATGAGCAGTTCTTC. The rearrangement uses TRBV9 and TRBJ2-1; D unclear. CDR1 is SGDLS and CDR2 is YYNGEE in the germline V gene. The CDR3 has 15 amino acids. The V and J ends lost 0 bases and 0 bases respectively, with 7 bases between them.

The V and J genes are TRBV3-1 (or the pseudogene TRBV3-2) and TRBJ2-7; 7 bases are shared with TRBD1. V was pared by 6 bases and J by 0 bases, with 8 bases of the junction left unmatched. The CDR3 runs to 15 residues. The germline V gene encodes CDR1 LGHDT and CDR2 YNNKEL (reference sequence). The CDR3 nucleotides read TGTGCCAGCAGTCAACAGGGGATGGGCTCCTACGAGCAGTACTTC. Amino acid sequence: CASSQQGMGSYEQYF.